This T cell receptor beta chain was sequenced in a study of cytomegalovirus exposure and HLA in healthy donors. Study-wide findings and caveats: The study flagged about 160 TCR beta chains as cytomegalovirus-associated. Most TCRs appeared rarely, but some public TCRs recurred in many donors.

The PCR made use of 60 Vbeta and 13 Jbeta primers. Data came from immunoSEQ multiplex PCR; TCRdb stores just in-frame clones and leaves some out. This repertoire shows more than 95,000 clones, approximately 81% found once; its top ten account for approximately 4.3%. In regard to this clone: Its antigen is still unknown.

CDR3 length: 16 residues. Germline V gene data show CDR1 as SGDLS and CDR2 as YYNGEE. V trimming: 2 bases; J trimming: 7 bases; junction bases outside the gene matches: 4. The sample taken for sequencing was PBMCs. The source is a man aged 25-40 years in good health and CMV-seropositive. The chain is built from TRBV9 and TRBJ2-2; 14 bases agree with TRBD2. The CDR3 DNA sequence: TGTGCCAGCAGCGTGGGGACTAGCGGGAGTTACGGGGAGCTGTTTTTT. Its protein product is CASSVGTSGSYGELFF.